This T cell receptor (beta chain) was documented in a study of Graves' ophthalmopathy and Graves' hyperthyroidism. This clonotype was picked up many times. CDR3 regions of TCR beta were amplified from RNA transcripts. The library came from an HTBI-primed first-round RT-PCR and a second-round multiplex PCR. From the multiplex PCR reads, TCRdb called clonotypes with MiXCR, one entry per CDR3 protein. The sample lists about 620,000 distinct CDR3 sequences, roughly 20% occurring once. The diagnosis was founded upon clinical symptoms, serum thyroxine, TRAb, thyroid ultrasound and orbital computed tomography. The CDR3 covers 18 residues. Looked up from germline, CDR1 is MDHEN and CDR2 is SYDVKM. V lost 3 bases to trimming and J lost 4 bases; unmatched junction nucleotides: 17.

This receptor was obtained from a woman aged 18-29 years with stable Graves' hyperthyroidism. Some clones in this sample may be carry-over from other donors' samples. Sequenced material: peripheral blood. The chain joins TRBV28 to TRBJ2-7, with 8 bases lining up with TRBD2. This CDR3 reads CASSLSSGSLRGTYEQYF. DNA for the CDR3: TGTGCCAGCAGTTTGTCTAGCGGGTCCCTCCGAGGAACTTACGAGCAGTACTTC.